This T cell receptor beta chain was recovered during a study of CD8 T cells in Susac syndrome. Overall study results and limits: Regarding the TCR sequencing and HLA analysis, the study admitted that a relatively small number of individuals were involved.

The CD8+ and CD4+ T cells were negatively isolated, with the TEMRA cells enriched by FACS. The authors reverse transcribed roughly 0.5 to 1 ug RNA with random hexamers. Amplification of TCR beta CDR3 was carried out by immunoSEQ multiplex PCR, which covered 54 Vbeta and 13 Jbeta segments. TCRdb independently ran MiXCR on the immunoSEQ multiplex PCR reads; one entry per CDR3 protein. The profile covers about 120,000 distinct CDR3 sequences, with 90% to 95% appearing a single time and 0.093% taken by the ten largest. The CDR3 sequence is 13 residues long. Germline V lookup: CDR1 MDHEN, CDR2 SYDVKM. The V end was cut by 8 bases, the J end by 4 bases, with 13 bases between. A note on this clonotype: The antigen is undetermined.

The sequence was obtained from a human donor with multiple sclerosis. Source material: CD4+ T cells from PBMCs. The chain couples TRBV28 to TRBJ2-3; D possibly corresponds to TRBD1 (6 bases). The CDR3 protein is CASRDTGPDTQYF. CDR3 DNA sequence: TGTGCCAGCCGGGACACCGGCCCAGATACGCAGTATTTT.